There are many counts of the clone carrying this T cell receptor (beta chain). Antigen unknown. Using its own MiXCR run on the 5' RACE reads, TCRdb lists one record per CDR3 protein. The table includes approximately 40,000 distinct CDR3 sequences, 10% detected once. These data come from a study of neurological immune-mediated disorders. Germline lookup yields CDR1 DFQATT and CDR2 SNEGSKA (reference sequence). This CDR3 is 14 amino acids long. V dropped 6 bases and J dropped 3 bases, with 18 bases sitting between them. Broader study findings: Private repertoires in all groups were suggested by the finding that expanded clones across subjects shared no CDR3 amino acid sequences.

This receptor was identified in a woman younger than 45 with HTLV-1-associated myelopathy (HAM/TSP). What was sequenced was PBMCs. J is TRBJ2-7 and V is TRBV20-1; D possibly corresponds to TRBD2 (6 bases). The CDR3 nucleotides are TGCAGTGCCTCGGCGGGGCTAGCGAGCTACGAGCAGTACTTC. This codes for CSASAGLASYEQYF.